A single sample is the source of the 14 T cell receptor beta chains below, sequenced in a study of T cells in Graves' hyperthyroidism and ophthalmopathy. The investigators amplified TCR beta CDR3 regions from RNA transcripts. During a first-round RT-PCR of the TCR CDR3, the HTBI primer set was used. Via MiXCR, TCRdb re-called the multiplex PCR reads, giving one row per CDR3 protein. The sample yields about 700,000 distinct CDR3 sequences, 12% to 15% seen once. Sample: blood. The receptor source for this set is a woman under 30 with Graves' hyperthyroidism.

In its sample, this clonotype was seen many times. This chain connects TRBV7-9 to TRBJ2-7, with D perhaps TRBD2 (6 bases). Germline V gives CDR1 SEHNR, CDR2 FQNEAQ (reference sequence). V was pared by 1 base and J by 2 bases, with 12 bases between. This CDR3 contains 15 residues. CDR3 coding DNA: TGTGCCAGCAGCTTAGACGGGAGACTAACCTACGAGCAGTACTTC. It codes for CASSLDGRLTYEQYF. The full variable domain, its missing parts supplied by reference TRBV7-9 and TRBJ2-7, is DTGVSQNPRHKITKRGQNVTFRCDPISEHNRLYWYRQTLGQGPEFLTYFQNEAQLEKSRLLSDRFSAERPKGSFSTLEIQRTEQGDSAMYLCASSLDGRLTYEQYFGPGTRLTVT.

This clonotype was seen a few times. V is TRBV20-1 and J is TRBJ2-2; perhaps TRBD1 as D (6 bases). This CDR3 is 15 amino acids long. Trimming took off 0 bases at V and 3 bases at J, with 11 bases between the two ends. In germline, CDR1 is DFQATT, CDR2 SNEGSKA (reference sequence). The CDR3 sequence is CSARDRRTDTGELFF. The DNA for the CDR3 is TGCAGTGCTAGAGATAGAAGGACAGACACCGGGGAGCTGTTTTTT.

For this clonotype: Being one base from a much bigger clone, this may be a read error. The chain carries TRBV9 and TRBJ2-1, with D perhaps matching TRBD2 (5 bases). Germline V gene data show CDR1 as SGDLS and CDR2 as YYNGEE. Trimming cost V 3 bases and J 9 bases, with 16 bases left between them. The CDR3 has 14 amino acids. The CDR3 spells CASSESSRSGEQFF. The DNA for the CDR3 is TGTGCCAGCAGCGAGTCTAGCAGGAGTGGTGAGCAGTTCTTC.

This clonotype was detected many times. V usage is TRBV5-6 and J usage is TRBJ1-2, with 8 bases that match TRBD1. Germline values: CDR1 SGHDT, CDR2 YYEEEE. V shed 8 bases, J shed 4 bases, and the junction held 4 bases outside the gene matches. This CDR3 comprises 12 residues. The CDR3 region has the DNA TGTGCCAGTCAGGGGGCCGTCTATGGCTACACCTTC. It is translated as CASQGAVYGYTF. Full variable domain (rest looked up from reference TRBV5-6 and TRBJ1-2): DAGVTQSPTHLIKTRGQQVTLRCSPKSGHDTVSWYQQALGQGPQFIFQYYEEEERQRGNFPDRFSGHQFPNYSSELNVNALLLGDSALYLCASQGAVYGYTFGSGTRLTVV.

This clonotype was picked up a small number of times. This sequence joins TRBV6-1 and TRBJ1-4, with D possibly being TRBD1 (5 bases). This CDR3 region has 14 residues. Germline V gives CDR1 MNHNS, CDR2 SASEGT. The V and J ends lost 7 bases and 7 bases respectively, with 16 bases between them. CDR3 DNA sequence: TGTGCCAGCACCGGGGGGGGTAAAGGTGAAAAACTGTTTTTT. Its protein is CASTGGGKGEKLFF.

The chain couples TRBV12-3 or TRBV12-4 to TRBJ2-1, with 7 bases lining up with TRBD1. The CDR3 has 14 amino acids. With V trimmed by 3 bases and J by 3 bases, 2 bases remained unmatched. The DNA of the CDR3 is TGTGCCAGCAGTTTTGGGACAGTCTACAATGAGCAGTTCTTC. Protein sequence: CASSFGTVYNEQFF.

This clonotype was detected ten times or more. The chain is built from TRBV5-1 and TRBJ2-7; D is ambiguous. This CDR3 has 14 residues. Germline lookup yields CDR1 SGHRS and CDR2 YFSETQ. V was shortened by 2 bases and J by 2 bases, with 11 bases between the two germline ends. The CDR3 coding sequence is TGCGCCAGCAGCTTTGGGCGGCGACCCTACGAGCAGTACTTC. It yields the protein CASSFGRRPYEQYF. Variable domain in full (rest from reference TRBV5-1 and TRBJ2-7): KAGVTQTPRYLIKTRGQQVTLSCSPISGHRSVSWYQQTPGQGLQFLFEYFSETQRNKGNFPGRFSGRQFSNSRSEMNVSTLELGDSALYLCASSFGRRPYEQYFGPGTRLTVT.

CDR3 sequence (DNA): TGCAGTGCTTCGGCGGAAGAGACCCAGTACTTC. Protein product: CSASAEETQYF. The chain couples TRBV20-1 to TRBJ2-5; D is unclear. Germline CDR1 reads DFQATT; CDR2 reads SNEGSKA (reference sequence). Trimming shortened V by 5 bases and J by 3 bases, and 7 bases separated the two germline ends. This CDR3 has 11 residues.

This clonotype was recorded at least ten times. The CDR3 loop is CASSRRGQGSYNEQFF. The CDR3 nucleotides are TGCGCCAGCAGCCGCCGGGGACAGGGCTCCTACAATGAGCAGTTCTTC. The chain links TRBV5-1 to TRBJ2-1; 9 bases are shared with TRBD1. V lost 4 bases to trimming and J lost 0 bases; unmatched junction nucleotides: 5. From germline, CDR1 is SGHRS and CDR2 YFSETQ. The CDR3 has 16 residues.

This clonotype was observed a few times. This sequence joins TRBV29-1 and TRBJ2-2, with a weak D call TRBD1 (6 bases). The CDR3 extends over 14 amino acids. Trimming took 5 bases from V and 0 from J, leaving 10 bases between them. CDR1 is SQVTM and CDR2 is ANQGSEA in the germline V gene. The CDR3 DNA reads as TGCAGCGTTCTTCGACAGGCGAACACCGGGGAGCTGTTTTTT. Residues: CSVLRQANTGELFF.

This clonotype was counted a few times. J is TRBJ2-6 and V is TRBV28; 8 bases are shared with TRBD1. This CDR3 comprises 16 residues. Germline loops: CDR1 MDHEN, CDR2 SYDVKM. Trimming took 6 bases from V and 0 from J; bases not matched to a gene: 4. The CDR3 DNA is TGTGCCAGCAGATCAGGGGGCGGCTCTGGGGCCAACGTCCTGACTTTC. The encoded protein is CASRSGGGSGANVLTF.

The J gene is TRBJ1-1, the V gene TRBV20-1, with D possibly being TRBD1 (5 bases). Germline lookup yields CDR1 DFQATT and CDR2 SNEGSKA (reference sequence). The CDR3 covers 13 residues. V was pared by 1 base and J by 3 bases, with 9 bases between. CDR3 sequence: CSARGDLDTEAFF. CDR3 DNA sequence: TGCAGTGCTAGAGGGGACCTCGACACTGAAGCTTTCTTT.

This clonotype was counted many times. V and J are TRBV2 and TRBJ2-7; D not certain. CDR1 and CDR2 (germline): SNHLY, FYNNEI. The CDR3 extends over 12 amino acids. Trimming pared 5 bases from V and 2 bases from J, leaving 7 bases between. The CDR3 coding sequence is TGTGCCAGCAGTTTCGACCCCTACGAGCAGTACTTC. Translating gives CASSFDPYEQYF. The full variable domain, completed using reference TRBV2 and TRBJ2-7, is EPEVTQTPSHQVTQMGQEVILRCVPISNHLYFYWYRQILGQKVEFLVSFYNNEISEKSEIFDDQFSVERPDGSNFTLKIRSTKLEDSAMYFCASSFDPYEQYFGPGTRLTVT.

This clonotype was observed many times. The rearrangement links TRBV7-2 to TRBJ1-2; D is possibly TRBD1 (5 bases). Trimming shortened V by 1 base and J by 8 bases, and 11 bases separated the two germline ends. CDR3 length equals 13 residues. The germline V gene encodes CDR1 SGHTA and CDR2 FQGNSA. The CDR3 sequence is CASSLVGAGGYTF. CDR3 coding DNA: TGTGCCAGCAGCTTAGTCGGGGCAGGGGGCTACACCTTC.